This entry is about one TCR beta chain. The data were obtained in a study of radiation and T cells in renal cell carcinoma. Germline-derived CDR1 and CDR2 are SGHRS and YFSETQ. The CDR3 is made up of 16 amino acids. V shed 4 bases, J shed 4 bases, and the junction held 12 bases outside the gene matches. Assay: immunoSEQ multiplex PCR; the TCRdb copy retains only in-frame clones and omits some. The top ten clones hold approximately 23% of a sample with some 25,000 clones, roughly 64% of them seen once. Indicated treatment: treatment-naive control, cytoreductive nephrectomy. This chain uses TRBV5-1 with TRBJ2-7; TRBD2 aligns across 9 bases. Sample: tumor tissue, taken from a patient whose treatment was nephrectomy without radiotherapy. The source of this sequence is a man aged 35-49 years with renal cell carcinoma. The CDR3 loop reads CASSRGGSSGIYEQYF. The DNA for the CDR3 is TGCGCCAGCAGCAGAGGAGGGTCTAGCGGGATTTACGAGCAGTACTTC.